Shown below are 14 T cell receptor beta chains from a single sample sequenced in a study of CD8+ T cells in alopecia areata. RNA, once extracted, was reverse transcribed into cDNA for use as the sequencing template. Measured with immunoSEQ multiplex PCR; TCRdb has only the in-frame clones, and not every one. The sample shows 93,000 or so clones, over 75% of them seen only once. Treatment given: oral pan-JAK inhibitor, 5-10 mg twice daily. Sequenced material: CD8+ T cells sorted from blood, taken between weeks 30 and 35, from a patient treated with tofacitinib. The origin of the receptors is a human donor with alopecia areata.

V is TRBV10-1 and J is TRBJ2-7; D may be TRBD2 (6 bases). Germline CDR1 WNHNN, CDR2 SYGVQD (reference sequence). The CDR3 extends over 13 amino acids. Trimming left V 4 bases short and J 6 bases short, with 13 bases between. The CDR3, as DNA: TGCGCCAGCAGTGCTACTCCGCGGGGCGAGCAGTACTTC. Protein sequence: CASSATPRGEQYF.

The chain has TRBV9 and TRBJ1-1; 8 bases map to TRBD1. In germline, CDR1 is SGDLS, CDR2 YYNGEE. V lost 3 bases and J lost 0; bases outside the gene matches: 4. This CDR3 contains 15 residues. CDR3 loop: CASSEAGGLNTEAFF. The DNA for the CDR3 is TGTGCCAGCAGCGAAGCAGGGGGCCTGAACACTGAAGCTTTCTTT. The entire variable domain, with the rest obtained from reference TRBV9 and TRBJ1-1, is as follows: DSGVTQTPKHLITATGQRVTLRCSPRSGDLSVYWYQQSLDQGLQFLIQYYNGEERAKGNILERFSAQQFPDLHSELNLSSLELGDSALYFCASSEAGGLNTEAFFGQGTRLTVV.

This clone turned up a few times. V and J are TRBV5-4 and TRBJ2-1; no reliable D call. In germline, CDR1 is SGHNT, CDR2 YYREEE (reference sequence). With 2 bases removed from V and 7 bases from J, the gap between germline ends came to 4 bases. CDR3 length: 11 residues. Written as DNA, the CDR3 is TGTGCCAGCAGCTTCCTTAATGAGCAGTTCTTC. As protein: CASSFLNEQFF.

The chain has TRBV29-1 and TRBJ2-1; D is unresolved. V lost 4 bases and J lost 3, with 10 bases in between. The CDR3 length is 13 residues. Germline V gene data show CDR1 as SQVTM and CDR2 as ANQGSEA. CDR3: CSVGDGVYNEQFF. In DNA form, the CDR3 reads TGCAGCGTTGGGGATGGGGTCTACAATGAGCAGTTCTTC.

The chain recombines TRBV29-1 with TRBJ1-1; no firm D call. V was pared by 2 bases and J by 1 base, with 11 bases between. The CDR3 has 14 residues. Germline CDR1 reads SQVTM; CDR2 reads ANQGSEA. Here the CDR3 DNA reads TGCAGCGTTGAACTTCGGCGGCGGAACACTGAAGCTTTCTTT. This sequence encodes CSVELRRRNTEAFF.

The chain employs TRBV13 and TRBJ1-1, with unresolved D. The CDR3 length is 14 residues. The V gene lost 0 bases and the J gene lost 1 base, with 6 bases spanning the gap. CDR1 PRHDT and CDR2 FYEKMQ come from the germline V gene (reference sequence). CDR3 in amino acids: CASSLGSPNTEAFF. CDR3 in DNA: TGTGCCAGCAGCTTAGGTAGCCCGAACACTGAAGCTTTCTTT.

This CDR3 reads CASSLTGTTYEQYF. CDR3 DNA sequence: TGTGCCAGCAGTTTAACCGGGACAACCTACGAGCAGTACTTC. The chain joins TRBV7-2 to TRBJ2-7; possibly TRBD1 for D (6 bases). CDR3 length: 14 residues. The germline V and J ends were trimmed by 6 bases and 2 bases, with 14 bases remaining between them. Germline CDR1 and CDR2: SGHTA and FQGNSA.

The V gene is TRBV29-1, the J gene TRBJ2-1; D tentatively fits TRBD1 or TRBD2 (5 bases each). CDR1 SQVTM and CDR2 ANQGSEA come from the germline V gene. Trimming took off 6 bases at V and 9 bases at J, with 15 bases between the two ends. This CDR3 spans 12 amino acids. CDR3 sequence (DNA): TGCAGCGTGGCCCTTGTGGGGGTTGAGCAGTTCTTC. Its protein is CSVALVGVEQFF.

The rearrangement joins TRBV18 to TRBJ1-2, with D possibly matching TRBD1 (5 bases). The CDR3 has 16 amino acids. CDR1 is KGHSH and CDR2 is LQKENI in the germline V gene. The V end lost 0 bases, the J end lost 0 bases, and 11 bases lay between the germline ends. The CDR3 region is CASSPPGRGANYGYTF. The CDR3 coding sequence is TGTGCCAGCTCACCACCGGGGAGGGGAGCTAACTATGGCTACACCTTC.

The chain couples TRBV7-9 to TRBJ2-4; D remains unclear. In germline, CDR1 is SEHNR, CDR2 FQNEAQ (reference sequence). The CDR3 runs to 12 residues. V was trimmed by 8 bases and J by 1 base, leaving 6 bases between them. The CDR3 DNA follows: TGTGCCAGCGGCGGTGCCAAAAACATTCAGTACTTC. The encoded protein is CASGGAKNIQYF.

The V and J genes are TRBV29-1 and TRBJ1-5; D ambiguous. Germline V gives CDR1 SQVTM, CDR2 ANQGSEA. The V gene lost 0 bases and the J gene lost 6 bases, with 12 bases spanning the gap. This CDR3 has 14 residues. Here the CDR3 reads CSVEDPGQCQPQHF. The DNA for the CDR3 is TGCAGCGTTGAAGATCCCGGGCAGTGTCAGCCCCAGCATTTT.

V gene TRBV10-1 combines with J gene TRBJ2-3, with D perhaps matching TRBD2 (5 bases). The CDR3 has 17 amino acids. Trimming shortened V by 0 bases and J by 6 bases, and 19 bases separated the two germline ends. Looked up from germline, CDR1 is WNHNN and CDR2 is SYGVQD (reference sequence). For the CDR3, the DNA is TGCGCCAGCAGTGAGTCGCGCCGGACGGGGTTCCGGGATACGCAGTATTTT. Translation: CASSESRRTGFRDTQYF.

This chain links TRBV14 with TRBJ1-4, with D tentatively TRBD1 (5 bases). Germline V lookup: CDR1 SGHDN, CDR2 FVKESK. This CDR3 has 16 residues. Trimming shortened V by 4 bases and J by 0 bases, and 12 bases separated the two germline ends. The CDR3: CASSPLGGATNEKLFF. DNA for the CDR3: TGTGCCAGCAGCCCCCTCGGGGGAGCAACTAATGAAAAACTGTTTTTT.

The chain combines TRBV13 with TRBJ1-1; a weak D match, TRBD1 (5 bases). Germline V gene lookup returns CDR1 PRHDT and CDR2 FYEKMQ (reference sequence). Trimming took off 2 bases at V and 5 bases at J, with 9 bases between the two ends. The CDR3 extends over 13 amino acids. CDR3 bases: TGTGCCAGCAGCTTACAGGGTTGGACTGAAGCTTTCTTT. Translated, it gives CASSLQGWTEAFF.